The 17 T cell receptor beta chains given below trace back to one sample, sequenced in a study of OX40 agonist ivuxolimab in advanced cancers. Clones were read by immunoSEQ multiplex PCR, and TCRdb kept only the in-frame ones, dropping some. The sample includes fewer than 95,000 clones, around 80% seen only once; the top ten take 6.5% to 8%. This specimen consisted of CD4+ or CD8+ T cells sorted from blood, obtained in a trial of the OX40 agonist ivuxolimab. The receptor source for this set is an adult with an advanced solid tumor such as melanoma, head and neck, liver or kidney cancer.

V is TRBV7-9 and J is TRBJ2-3; tentative D call: TRBD2 (5 bases). Per germline, CDR1 SEHNR and CDR2 FQNEAQ (reference sequence). The CDR3 consists of 14 residues. V lost 1 base to trimming and J lost 5 bases, with 10 bases between them. This CDR3 is CASSLVSREDTQYF. For the CDR3, the DNA is TGTGCCAGCAGCTTAGTATCACGGGAAGATACGCAGTATTTT.

This clone was observed a single time. The chain couples TRBV19 to TRBJ1-2, with TRBD1 identical over 7 bases. Per the germline V gene, CDR1 is LNHDA and CDR2 is SQIVND (reference sequence). The CDR3 is 15 residues long. V gave up 8 bases and J gave up 7 bases; unmatched junction bases: 16. CDR3 sequence (DNA): TGTGCCAGTCAATATCGAAGAGGGGGCGGCGGTGGCTACACCTTC. This gives the protein CASQYRRGGGGGYTF.

The chain joins TRBV2 to TRBJ2-6; TRBD1 matches at 8 bases. V dropped 2 bases and J dropped 1; count of bases not matched to a gene: 7. Germline V gene sequence: CDR1 SNHLY, CDR2 FYNNEI. CDR3 length: 18 amino acids. Here the CDR3 reads CASSEHWDRSSGANVLTF. The DNA for the CDR3 is TGTGCCAGCAGTGAACATTGGGACAGGTCATCTGGGGCCAACGTCCTGACTTTC.

The rearrangement uses TRBV19 and TRBJ2-2; D is uncertain. The CDR3 has 12 amino acids. Trimming left V 3 bases short and J 8 bases short, with 7 bases between. CDR1 is LNHDA, CDR2 SQIVND, per germline (reference sequence). Here the CDR3 DNA reads TGTGCCAGTAGTATTCCCGGGGGGGAGCTGTTTTTT. It specifies CASSIPGGELFF.

This clone showed up just once. The chain is built from TRBV2 and TRBJ2-1; 8 bases line up with TRBD2. The germline CDR1 and CDR2 sequences are SNHLY and FYNNEI. CDR3 length equals 17 residues. J gave up 8 bases and V 4 bases, and 16 bases lay outside the gene matches. CDR3 bases: TGTGCCAGCAGTGTCCAGGAAACCGGGACTAGTATCCATGAGCAGTTCTTC. It yields the protein CASSVQETGTSIHEQFF. The variable domain in full, with the rest retrieved from reference TRBV2 and TRBJ2-1, is EPEVTQTPSHQVTQMGQEVILRCVPISNHLYFYWYRQILGQKVEFLVSFYNNEISEKSEIFDDQFSVERPDGSNFTLKIRSTKLEDSAMYFCASSVQETGTSIHEQFFGPGTRLTVL.

The V call is TRBV27, the J call TRBJ2-7, with 16 bases lining up with TRBD2. Trimming removed 1 base from V and 4 bases from J; junction bases left unmatched: 13. Germline V gene lookup returns CDR1 MNHEY and CDR2 SMNVEV (reference sequence). The CDR3 contains 20 residues. CDR3 residues: CASSLFSTGTSGRDPYEQYF. Written as DNA, the CDR3 is TGTGCCAGCAGTTTATTCTCAACCGGGACTAGCGGGAGGGATCCTTACGAGCAGTACTTC.

This clone was observed a handful of times. The chain links TRBV27 to TRBJ2-1, with unresolved D. Germline lookup yields CDR1 MNHEY and CDR2 SMNVEV (reference sequence). V was pared by 5 bases and J by 5 bases, with 10 bases between. The CDR3 extends over 13 amino acids. CDR3 sequence (DNA): TGTGCCAGCAGTGTGAGTAGAAACAATGAGCAGTTCTTC. It specifies CASSVSRNNEQFF.

The rearrangement joins TRBV6-5 to TRBJ1-4; D is unresolved. The germline V gene has CDR1 MNHEY and CDR2 SVGAGI. Trimming took off 5 bases at V and 4 bases at J, with 8 bases between the two ends. This CDR3 comprises 13 residues. The CDR3 here is CASSTTLNEKLFF. In DNA, the CDR3 is TGTGCCAGCAGTACCACGCTTAATGAAAAACTGTTTTTT.

This clone was counted once. V is TRBV28 and J is TRBJ1-3; TRBD1 matches 8 bases. The V and J ends lost 0 bases and 1 base, in that order; junction bases with no gene match: 2. This CDR3 spans 16 amino acids. The germline V gene encodes CDR1 MDHEN and CDR2 SYDVKM. The CDR3 sequence is CASSLWDRESGNTIYF. Written as DNA, the CDR3 is TGTGCCAGCAGTTTATGGGACAGGGAGTCTGGAAACACCATATATTTT.

This chain links TRBV14 with TRBJ2-5; 7 bases align to TRBD2. This CDR3 spans 17 amino acids. CDR1 is SGHDN, CDR2 FVKESK, per germline. The trim removed 0 bases at V and 5 bases at J, leaving 12 bases unmatched. The CDR3 DNA follows: TGTGCCAGCAGCCAAGATTTGACATCCGGCGGGAGTGAGACCCAGTACTTC. This sequence encodes CASSQDLTSGGSETQYF. The full variable domain, completed using reference TRBV14 and TRBJ2-5, is EAGVTQFPSHSVIEKGQTVTLRCDPISGHDNLYWYRRVMGKEIKFLLHFVKESKQDESGMPNNRFLAERTGGTYSTLKVQPAELEDSGVYFCASSQDLTSGGSETQYFGPGTRLLVL.

The genes are TRBV19 and TRBJ1-6; a weak D match, TRBD1 (5 bases). V was cut by 7 bases and J by 0 bases, with 13 bases left in between. Germline CDR1 reads LNHDA; CDR2 reads SQIVND (reference sequence). The CDR3 is 16 residues long. The CDR3 sequence is CASNPGKSSYNSPLHF. The CDR3 coding sequence is TGTGCCAGTAATCCAGGGAAAAGCTCCTATAATTCACCCCTCCACTTT.

This clone appeared a few times. This chain links TRBV6-5 with TRBJ1-6; tentative D call: TRBD1 (6 bases). Germline V gene data show CDR1 as MNHEY and CDR2 as SVGAGI. The CDR3 loop spans 14 amino acids. V lost 5 bases to trimming and J lost 8 bases, with 13 bases between them. The CDR3 DNA is TGTGCCAGCAGTCCAAGGGACACATATTCACCCCTCCACTTT. As protein: CASSPRDTYSPLHF.

This rearrangement joins TRBV13 to TRBJ2-5; 7 bases match TRBD2. CDR1 PRHDT and CDR2 FYEKMQ come from the germline V gene (reference sequence). This CDR3 region has 13 residues. J lost 11 bases, V lost 0 bases, and 6 bases had no gene match. CDR3 amino acids: CASSLGRAGGQYF. The CDR3 region has the DNA TGTGCCAGCAGCTTAGGTCGGGCCGGGGGGCAGTACTTC. Full variable domain (outside the CDR3, taken from reference TRBV13 and TRBJ2-5): AAGVIQSPRHLIKEKRETATLKCYPIPRHDTVYWYQQGPGQDPQFLISFYEKMQSDKGSIPDRFSAQQFSDYHSELNMSSLELGDSALYFCASSLGRAGGQYFGPGTRLLVL.

The chain couples TRBV27 to TRBJ2-3; no definite D call. The germline gives CDR1 MNHEY, CDR2 SMNVEV (reference sequence). The CDR3 totals 12 residues. V lost 6 bases and J 0 bases, leaving 4 bases between the germline ends. CDR3 in DNA: TGTGCCAGCAGGACTAGCACAGATACGCAGTATTTT. Protein product: CASRTSTDTQYF.

The V gene is TRBV28, the J gene TRBJ1-1, with 12 bases aligning to TRBD1. V shed 5 bases and J 0 bases; nucleotides not matched to a gene: 13. The germline V gene has CDR1 MDHEN and CDR2 SYDVKM. The CDR3 length is 19 residues. The CDR3 DNA reads as TGTGCCAGCAGTAATAAAGCTCCGGGACAGGGGGCAGTGAACACTGAAGCTTTCTTT. This codes for CASSNKAPGQGAVNTEAFF. The whole variable domain, filled in from reference TRBV28 and TRBJ1-1, reads DVKVTQSSRYLVKRTGEKVFLECVQDMDHENMFWYRQDPGLGLRLIYFSYDVKMKEKGDIPEGYSVSREKKERFSLILESASTNQTSMYLCASSNKAPGQGAVNTEAFFGQGTRLTVV.

The chain has TRBV28 and TRBJ2-1; 14 bases fit TRBD2. V was pared by 5 bases and J by 9 bases, with 6 bases of the junction left unmatched. This CDR3 region has 15 residues. The germline CDR1 and CDR2 sequences are MDHEN and SYDVKM. CDR3 nucleotide sequence: TGTGCCAGCAGTCGGGGGACTAGCGGGAGTCCTGAGCAGTTCTTC. Amino acid sequence: CASSRGTSGSPEQFF.

This rearrangement joins TRBV14 to TRBJ2-3; D might be TRBD1 or TRBD2, each matching 5 bases. V was clipped by 3 bases and J by 1 base, with 14 bases between them. The CDR3 spans 16 residues. Germline V gene lookup returns CDR1 SGHDN and CDR2 FVKESK. CDR3 nucleotides: TGTGCCAGCAGCCAGGGGCTAGCCCTGGGCACAGATACGCAGTATTTT. This translates into CASSQGLALGTDTQYF.